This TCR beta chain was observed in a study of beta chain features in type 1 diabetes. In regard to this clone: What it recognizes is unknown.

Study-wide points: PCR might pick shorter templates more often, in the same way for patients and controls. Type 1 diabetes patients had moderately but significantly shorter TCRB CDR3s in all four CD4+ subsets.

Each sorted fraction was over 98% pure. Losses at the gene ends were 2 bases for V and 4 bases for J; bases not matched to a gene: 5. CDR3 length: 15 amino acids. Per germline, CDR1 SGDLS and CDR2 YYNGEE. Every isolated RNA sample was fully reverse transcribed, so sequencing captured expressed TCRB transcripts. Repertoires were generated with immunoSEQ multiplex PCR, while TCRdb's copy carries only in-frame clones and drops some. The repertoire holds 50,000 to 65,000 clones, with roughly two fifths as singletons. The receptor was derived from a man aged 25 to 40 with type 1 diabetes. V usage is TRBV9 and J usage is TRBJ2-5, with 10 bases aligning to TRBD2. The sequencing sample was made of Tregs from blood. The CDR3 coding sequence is TGTGCCAGCAGCGTGGCTAGCGGGAGCTTAGAGACCCAGTACTTC. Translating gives CASSVASGSLETQYF. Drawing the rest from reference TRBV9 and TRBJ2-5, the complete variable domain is DSGVTQTPKHLITATGQRVTLRCSPRSGDLSVYWYQQSLDQGLQFLIQYYNGEERAKGNILERFSAQQFPDLHSELNLSSLELGDSALYFCASSVASGSLETQYFGPGTRLLVL.